These 16 T cell receptor beta chains came from one sample sequenced in a study of cytomegalovirus exposure and HLA in healthy donors. The PCR was carried out with 60 Vbeta primers and 13 Jbeta primers. The protocol was immunoSEQ multiplex PCR, while the TCRdb copy is restricted to in-frame clones and leaves out a portion. The table shows 180,000 or so clones, with 70% to 85% occurring only once. Source material: PBMCs. The receptors here all came from an older woman in good health and CMV-seropositive.

The CDR3 loop reads CASRFRAGELFF. The CDR3 nucleotides read TGTGCCAGCAGGTTCAGGGCCGGGGAGCTGTTTTTT. The genes are TRBV27 and TRBJ2-2, with D tentatively TRBD1 (5 bases). CDR1 and CDR2 from the germline V gene are MNHEY and SMNVEV (reference sequence). CDR3 size: 12 residues. The V end was cut by 6 bases, the J end by 6 bases, with 8 bases between.

J is TRBJ2-1 and V is TRBV5-1; 10 nucleotides agree with TRBD2. V was clipped by 2 bases and J by 0 bases; unmatched bases: 11. Germline V gene data show CDR1 as SGHRS and CDR2 as YFSETQ. The CDR3 has 19 residues. This chain's CDR3 is CASSLYLTSGFSSYNEQFF. The CDR3 region has the DNA TGCGCCAGCAGCTTATACCTGACTAGCGGGTTTAGCTCCTACAATGAGCAGTTCTTC.

The genes are TRBV6-5 and TRBJ2-7; TRBD1 agrees at 7 bases. In germline, CDR1 is MNHEY, CDR2 SVGAGI. V lost 6 bases to trimming and J lost 5 bases; unmatched junction nucleotides: 7. The CDR3 totals 13 residues. The CDR3 DNA reads TGTGCCAGCAGACGACAGGGAAGCAACGAGCAGTACTTC. The encoded protein is CASRRQGSNEQYF.

This clone was picked up one time. Its ends do not fully match the called genes, so a read error is possible. The chain combines TRBV2 with TRBJ2-6, with a weak D call TRBD1 (5 bases). The CDR3 runs to 16 residues. Germline assignment: CDR1 SNHLY and CDR2 FYNNEI. CDR3 DNA sequence: TGTGCCAGCAGTGAAGCTGTGGGCTCTGGGGCCAACGGCCTGACTTTC. This codes for CASSEAVGSGANGLTF.

V usage is TRBV27 and J usage is TRBJ2-7; TRBD1 matches 12 bases. The CDR3 is made up of 18 amino acids. The germline CDR1 and CDR2 sequences are MNHEY and SMNVEV (reference sequence). The V segment lost 0 bases and the J segment 8 bases; nucleotides outside the gene matches: 14. The DNA for the CDR3 is TGTGCCAGCAGTTTATCAGCGCCTTTACGGGACAGGGGGCGTAAGCAGTACTTC. Translated: CASSLSAPLRDRGRKQYF.

V gene TRBV7-9 combines with J gene TRBJ2-7; 7 bases align to TRBD1. This CDR3 spans 15 amino acids. Germline values: CDR1 SEHNR, CDR2 FQNEAQ (reference sequence). Losses at the gene ends were 1 base for V and 0 bases for J; bases not matched to a gene: 3. DNA of the CDR3: TGTGCCAGCAGCTTAGATGGACAGGTCTCCTACGAGCAGTACTTC. It encodes CASSLDGQVSYEQYF. The variable domain in full, completed from reference TRBV7-9 and TRBJ2-7, reads DTGVSQNPRHKITKRGQNVTFRCDPISEHNRLYWYRQTLGQGPEFLTYFQNEAQLEKSRLLSDRFSAERPKGSFSTLEIQRTEQGDSAMYLCASSLDGQVSYEQYFGPGTRLTVT.

The chain has TRBV7-8 and TRBJ1-4; D may be TRBD1 (5 bases). Germline loops: CDR1 SGHVS, CDR2 FQNEAQ. V gave up 5 bases and J gave up 2 bases, with 9 bases separating them. The CDR3 runs 14 residues. CDR3 loop: CASSQGATNEKLFF. CDR3 in DNA: TGTGCCAGCAGCCAGGGCGCGACTAATGAAAAACTGTTTTTT. The variable domain in full, with the rest retrieved from reference TRBV7-8 and TRBJ1-4, is GAGVSQSPRYKVAKRGQDVALRCDPISGHVSLFWYQQALGQGPEFLTYFQNEAQLDKSGLPSDRFFAERPEGSVSTLKIQRTQQEDSAVYLCASSQGATNEKLFFGSGTQLSVL.

The V and J genes are TRBV18 and TRBJ2-7; the D gene is possibly TRBD2 (6 bases). This CDR3 is built from 15 residues. V was pared by 1 base and J by 0 bases, with 10 bases between. The germline CDR1 and CDR2 sequences are KGHSH and LQKENI. The CDR3, as DNA: TGTGCCAGCTCACCACTCCCGGGAGACTCCTACGAGCAGTACTTC. It specifies CASSPLPGDSYEQYF.

The J gene is TRBJ2-7, the V gene TRBV5-4, with D perhaps matching TRBD2 (5 bases). CDR1 SGHNT and CDR2 YYREEE come from the germline V gene (reference sequence). The CDR3 covers 11 residues. V was clipped by 4 bases and J by 6 bases, with 8 bases between them. The CDR3 coding sequence is TGTGCCAGCAGCACCGGGATCGAGCAGTACTTC. Residues: CASSTGIEQYF.

The genes are TRBV20-1 and TRBJ2-7; unclear D gene. The ends were cut back, 5 bases at V and 3 bases at J, with 8 bases in the middle. The CDR3 consists of 11 residues. The germline V gene has CDR1 DFQATT and CDR2 SNEGSKA (reference sequence). The CDR3 sequence is CSAPTLYEQYF. The CDR3, as DNA: TGCAGTGCTCCCACTCTCTACGAGCAGTACTTC.

V gene TRBV2 combines with J gene TRBJ2-4; 14 positions match TRBD2. V trimming: 4 bases; J trimming: 2 bases; junction bases outside the gene matches: 10. This CDR3 contains 19 residues. The germline V gene encodes CDR1 SNHLY and CDR2 FYNNEI. CDR3 sequence reads: CASSGASGTSGSSKNIQYF. For the CDR3, the DNA is TGTGCCAGCAGTGGCGCGTCCGGGACTAGCGGGAGTTCCAAAAACATTCAGTACTTC.

The gene calls are TRBV28 and TRBJ2-6, with 8 bases identical to TRBD2. Trimming cost V 7 bases and J 8 bases; bases outside gene matches: 4. The CDR3 covers 13 residues. The germline V gene has CDR1 MDHEN and CDR2 SYDVKM. In DNA form, the CDR3 reads TGTGCCAGCAATGGCGGGAGGTCCAACGTCCTGACTTTC. It translates to CASNGGRSNVLTF.

The chain uses TRBV5-1 and TRBJ2-7; 8 bases align to TRBD1. CDR1 and CDR2 from the germline V gene are SGHRS and YFSETQ. The CDR3 spans 13 residues. With V trimmed by 8 bases and J by 2 bases, 6 bases remained unmatched. The CDR3 protein is CARTGDFAYEQYF. CDR3 DNA: TGCGCCAGGACAGGGGATTTTGCCTACGAGCAGTACTTC. The complete variable domain, with remaining parts taken from reference TRBV5-1 and TRBJ2-7, reads KAGVTQTPRYLIKTRGQQVTLSCSPISGHRSVSWYQQTPGQGLQFLFEYFSETQRNKGNFPGRFSGRQFSNSRSEMNVSTLELGDSALYLCARTGDFAYEQYFGPGTRLTVT.

The chain links TRBV28 to TRBJ2-7, with TRBD2 as a possible D gene (6 bases). Germline CDR1 and CDR2: MDHEN and SYDVKM. Trimming left V 6 bases short and J 3 bases short, with 18 bases between. The CDR3 loop spans 15 amino acids. The CDR3 DNA reads TGTGCCAGCAGGGCCGGGGGTGCCAACATCTACGAGCAGTACTTC. This translates into CASRAGGANIYEQYF.

This chain uses TRBV28 with TRBJ1-6; D not certain. The CDR3 is 15 amino acids. Germline values: CDR1 MDHEN, CDR2 SYDVKM. The V end was cut by 8 bases, the J end by 6 bases, with 17 bases between. DNA of the CDR3: TGTGCCAGCCGGGAGAAGCTACGGGTTAATTCACCCCTCCACTTT. The encoded protein is CASREKLRVNSPLHF.

This clone was observed once. The chain has TRBV11-2 and TRBJ2-5, with 7 bases lining up with TRBD1. The CDR3 has 15 residues. The V gene end was trimmed by 5 bases and the J gene end by 1 base; junction bases not matched to a gene: 7. In germline, CDR1 is SGHAT, CDR2 FQNNGV. CDR3 sequence reads: CASSPTGTVQETQYF. CDR3 nucleotides: TGTGCCAGCAGCCCCACCGGGACAGTCCAAGAGACCCAGTACTTC.